The entry that follows covers one TCR beta chain sequence. The CDR3 runs to 12 residues. Trimming cost V 2 bases and J 12 bases, with 13 bases left between them. Germline CDR1 is MNHEY and CDR2 is SVGAGI. This sample was taken from a study of CD8 T cells in Susac syndrome. With random hexamers, reverse transcription was performed on about 0.5 to 1 ug of RNA. TCRdb processed the immunoSEQ multiplex PCR reads anew with MiXCR; each CDR3 protein has one entry. The data show some 180,000 distinct CDR3 sequences, about 95% seen once. Sequencing of TCR beta, carried out with a high-throughput approach, was applied to CD8+ and CD4+ T cells from the blood.

This TCR was sampled from a human donor in good health. The genes are TRBV6-5 and TRBJ1-1; D is unclear. The sample taken for sequencing was CD4+ T cells from PBMCs. CDR3 nucleotides: TGTGCCAGCAGTTACAGCGGGGTCGGAACTTTCTTT. It yields the protein CASSYSGVGTFF.